This TCR beta chain was observed in a study of vaccination effects on CD4 cells after COVID-19. About this clone itself: Its antigen remains unidentified.

Repertoires were generated with immunoSEQ multiplex PCR, while TCRdb's copy carries only in-frame clones and drops some. The top ten hold under 2.5% of the sample, which has around 69,000 clones, 65% to 80% seen once. Culturing for more than 9 days preceded CD4+ T cell isolation. Vaccination of participants consisted of two doses of either the BNT162b2 or mRNA-1273 vaccine. The CDR3 spans 14 residues. Germline V gene lookup returns CDR1 SGHTA and CDR2 FQGTGA. V lost 3 bases and J 3 bases, leaving 8 bases between the germline ends. The sample in question was CD4+ T cells from PBMCs cultured without peptide, obtained after COVID-19 vaccination. This TCR came from a human donor who received a COVID-19 vaccine. The V and J genes are TRBV7-3 and TRBJ2-2; no clear D gene. The CDR3 region has the DNA TGTGCCAGCAGCTTGACACCTCACACCGGGGAGCTGTTTTTT. Translated, it gives CASSLTPHTGELFF.